This record looks at one T cell receptor (beta chain) sequence and its context. Its antigen is as yet unknown. This entry is derived from a study of cytomegalovirus exposure and HLA in healthy donors. Amplification used 60 Vbeta primers and 13 Jbeta primers. Per the original data handling: Later, an analysis found about 80 million unique TCR beta chains, and about 10 million of these were shared. TCRdb's copy holds only in-frame clones and misses some; the assay was immunoSEQ multiplex PCR. D and trimming come from the DNA, and the V and J calls and clone size come from that table. The sample yields 85,000 to 100,000 clones, around nine tenths seen once. From germline, CDR1 is MGHRA and CDR2 YSYEKL. The CDR3 sequence is 15 residues long. V lost 2 bases, J lost 3 bases, and 2 bases stayed unmatched. Study-level findings and limits: Later on, an analysis tied some 17,000 TCR beta sequences to HLA alleles at 0.05 false discovery rate. A few of the chains that were CMV-associated were confirmed in vitro to be specific for CMV antigens. In presence/absence analyses, roughly uniform sequencing depth across donors was assumed.

This receptor was identified in a young man in good health and CMV-seropositive. What was sequenced was PBMCs. The gene calls are TRBV4-1 and TRBJ2-3; 10 bases fit TRBD2. The CDR3 DNA sequence: TGCGCCAGCAGCCAACCAGCGGGAGGGACAGATACGCAGTATTTT. Translated: CASSQPAGGTDTQYF.